These T cell receptor beta chains were read from a single sample in a study of memory CD4+ T cells and cytomegalovirus serostatus. Profiling relied on immunoSEQ multiplex PCR, and the TCRdb table lists in-frame clones only, not all of them. The repertoire has some 46,000 clones, 79% of them found once; the top ten carry about 1.1%. What was sequenced was memory CD4+ T cells from blood. Source of these receptors: an adult in good health and CMV-seronegative. Each CDR3 is given with its conserved first and last residue. The D gene is left open where the match is weak.

CDR3aa: CASSPPGRETQYF
v_gene: TRBV6-5
d_gene: -
j_gene: TRBJ2-5

CDR3aa: CASSILAGGEQFF
v_gene: TRBV19
d_gene: TRBD2
j_gene: TRBJ2-1

CDR3aa: CASSPLGRGIQPQHF
v_gene: TRBV27
d_gene: TRBD1
j_gene: TRBJ1-5

CDR3aa: CACKIDGTVNEKLFF
v_gene: TRBV30
d_gene: TRBD1
j_gene: TRBJ1-4

CDR3aa: CASSLTGDTEAFF
v_gene: TRBV7-2
d_gene: TRBD1
j_gene: TRBJ1-1

CDR3aa: CASSIDRNTEAFF
v_gene: TRBV5-4
d_gene: -
j_gene: TRBJ1-1

CDR3aa: CASSRTSGRLEQYF
v_gene: TRBV7-9
d_gene: TRBD2
j_gene: TRBJ2-7

CDR3aa: CASGTGGNQPQHF
v_gene: TRBV5-8
d_gene: TRBD1
j_gene: TRBJ1-5

CDR3aa: CASSPSGSTYEQYF
v_gene: TRBV18
d_gene: -
j_gene: TRBJ2-7

CDR3aa: CASSRPGTSKYNEQFF
v_gene: TRBV7-2
d_gene: TRBD2
j_gene: TRBJ2-1

CDR3aa: CASTAGTGGLGYTF
v_gene: TRBV5-1
d_gene: TRBD1
j_gene: TRBJ1-2

CDR3aa: CASSLQGNAEAFF
v_gene: TRBV7-9
d_gene: -
j_gene: TRBJ1-1

CDR3aa: CASRKDRGETQYF
v_gene: TRBV7-2
d_gene: TRBD1
j_gene: TRBJ2-5

CDR3aa: CASSLAGGNGAFF
v_gene: TRBV5-5
d_gene: -
j_gene: TRBJ1-1

CDR3aa: CASSPGQISNEQFF
v_gene: TRBV5-4
d_gene: -
j_gene: TRBJ2-1

CDR3aa: CAIRDSLGEQYF
v_gene: TRBV10-3
d_gene: -
j_gene: TRBJ2-7

CDR3aa: CASSGGTGSNYGYTF
v_gene: TRBV25-1
d_gene: TRBD1
j_gene: TRBJ1-2

CDR3aa: CASSSGLAGEVDTQYF
v_gene: TRBV11-3
d_gene: TRBD2
j_gene: TRBJ2-3

CDR3aa: CASSQRLRGLRAFF
v_gene: TRBV4-1
d_gene: -
j_gene: TRBJ1-1

CDR3aa: CASSLYRNTEAFF
v_gene: TRBV27
d_gene: -
j_gene: TRBJ1-1

CDR3aa: CASSPPGGISNQPQHF
v_gene: TRBV5-1
d_gene: -
j_gene: TRBJ1-5

CDR3aa: CASSQRISSGGEQYF
v_gene: TRBV16
d_gene: -
j_gene: TRBJ2-7

CDR3aa: CASSLGPNNEQFF
v_gene: TRBV5-4
d_gene: -
j_gene: TRBJ2-1

CDR3aa: CASSSAGSLYGYTF
v_gene: TRBV19
d_gene: -
j_gene: TRBJ1-2

CDR3aa: CASSPDDPAWAFF
v_gene: TRBV7-9
d_gene: -
j_gene: TRBJ1-1

CDR3aa: CSAGTARRQGTGELFF
v_gene: TRBV29-1
d_gene: TRBD1
j_gene: TRBJ2-2

CDR3aa: CASSWDSNQPQHF
v_gene: TRBV7-8
d_gene: -
j_gene: TRBJ1-5

CDR3aa: CASGPGAHYGYTF
v_gene: TRBV6-6
d_gene: -
j_gene: TRBJ1-2

CDR3aa: CASTWTGGWGYTF
v_gene: TRBV6-5
d_gene: TRBD1
j_gene: TRBJ1-2

CDR3aa: CATREGTQPQHF
v_gene: TRBV28
d_gene: -
j_gene: TRBJ1-5

CDR3aa: CASGDLSSGNTIYF
v_gene: TRBV5-1
d_gene: -
j_gene: TRBJ1-3

CDR3aa: CASSEFRSTGELFF
v_gene: TRBV10-2
d_gene: -
j_gene: TRBJ2-2

CDR3aa: CASSDRGTHYGYTF
v_gene: TRBV25-1
d_gene: -
j_gene: TRBJ1-2

CDR3aa: CASSTSGSLTDTQYF
v_gene: TRBV18
d_gene: TRBD2
j_gene: TRBJ2-3

CDR3aa: CAWNKKTDYGYTF
v_gene: TRBV30
d_gene: -
j_gene: TRBJ1-2

CDR3aa: CASRTGRIYEQYF
v_gene: TRBV6-1
d_gene: -
j_gene: TRBJ2-7

CDR3aa: CASSQEVAGTNQPQHF
v_gene: TRBV4-1
d_gene: -
j_gene: TRBJ1-5

CDR3aa: CASSQLAGFAYNEQFF
v_gene: TRBV4-1
d_gene: TRBD2
j_gene: TRBJ2-1

CDR3aa: CASSLGSELPNEQFF
v_gene: TRBV5-1
d_gene: -
j_gene: TRBJ2-1

CDR3aa: CASSPWGVGYTF
v_gene: TRBV5-4
d_gene: -
j_gene: TRBJ1-2

CDR3aa: CASSFSGGYEQYF
v_gene: TRBV11-3
d_gene: TRBD1
j_gene: TRBJ2-7

CDR3aa: CASSRQGISGNTIYF
v_gene: TRBV6-6
d_gene: TRBD1
j_gene: TRBJ1-3

CDR3aa: CASSTRAPDTQYF
v_gene: TRBV7-2
d_gene: -
j_gene: TRBJ2-3

CDR3aa: CASSESLAGKETQYF
v_gene: TRBV25-1
d_gene: TRBD2
j_gene: TRBJ2-5

CDR3aa: CASSYGQGAYEQYF
v_gene: TRBV6-5
d_gene: -
j_gene: TRBJ2-7

CDR3aa: CASSPRTGDTGELFF
v_gene: TRBV18
d_gene: TRBD1
j_gene: TRBJ2-2

CDR3aa: CASSIGTSGRLETQYF
v_gene: TRBV7-3
d_gene: TRBD2
j_gene: TRBJ2-5

CDR3aa: CASSETVDTQYF
v_gene: TRBV2
d_gene: -
j_gene: TRBJ2-3

CDR3aa: CSATLGMSRGEQFF
v_gene: TRBV29-1
d_gene: -
j_gene: TRBJ2-1

CDR3aa: CASSEDRQGGYTF
v_gene: TRBV6-1
d_gene: -
j_gene: TRBJ1-2

CDR3aa: CASIPGRGQIVGYTF
v_gene: TRBV6-1
d_gene: TRBD1
j_gene: TRBJ1-2

CDR3aa: CASSFRVQETQYF
v_gene: TRBV27
d_gene: -
j_gene: TRBJ2-5

CDR3aa: CASSGAPSGNTIYF
v_gene: TRBV4-1
d_gene: -
j_gene: TRBJ1-3

CDR3aa: CSVDLAGGPYEQYF
v_gene: TRBV29-1
d_gene: TRBD2
j_gene: TRBJ2-7

CDR3aa: CASSQGRSSYEQYF
v_gene: TRBV5-5
d_gene: -
j_gene: TRBJ2-7

CDR3aa: CASSIGTGPGTQYF
v_gene: TRBV19
d_gene: -
j_gene: TRBJ2-5

CDR3aa: CASSLGAGKRYEQYF
v_gene: TRBV7-2
d_gene: -
j_gene: TRBJ2-7

CDR3aa: CASSVEVSGRDNEQFF
v_gene: TRBV9
d_gene: -
j_gene: TRBJ2-1

CDR3aa: CASSLLGAAMNTEAFF
v_gene: TRBV13
d_gene: -
j_gene: TRBJ1-1